This TCR beta chain is drawn from a study of blood T cells in healthy people across ages. Study-level points and caveats: Compared with aged donors, long-lived donors showed fewer expanded clones, suggesting selection.

Each donor supplied around 9.9 milliliters of peripheral blood. This clonotype has a handful of counts. Its specificity is unknown. A sample-barcoded 5' primer and a J-beta primer mix were used in a second PCR of about 7 to 12 cycles. Each cDNA molecule received a tag from a template-switch adaptor that had 12 random nucleotides. TCRdb recomputed calls from the 5' RACE reads with MiXCR, one row per CDR3 protein. The sample records approximately 730,000 distinct CDR3 sequences, more than 40% being singletons. CDR1 is DFQATT, CDR2 SNEGSKA, per germline (reference sequence). Trimming cost V 5 bases and J 1 base, with 12 bases left between them. The CDR3 covers 14 residues.

This chain uses TRBV20-1 with TRBJ1-5; D is unclear. The sample consisted of blood. The receptor was isolated from an older woman in good health. CDR3 sequence reads: CSAQFTASNQPQHF. CDR3 nucleotides: TGCAGTGCTCAGTTCACCGCAAGCAATCAGCCCCAGCATTTT.